This T cell receptor beta chain was observed in a study of human T cells and chemical hapten exposure. Time point reported: patch test 1, 2 weeks after DPC sensitization. As to treatment: therapeutic diphenylcyclopropenone sensitization with weekly scalp DPC. TCRdb itself ran the RACE reads through MiXCR, one entry per CDR3 protein. Among under 200,000 distinct CDR3 sequences listed, about 14% were seen once. Germline V gene sequence: CDR1 SEHNR, CDR2 FQNEAQ (reference sequence). The V and J ends lost 3 bases and 6 bases respectively, with 12 bases between them. The CDR3 spans 14 residues. This clonotype was observed a few times.

The sample in question was whole blood, obtained in connection with sensitization to the hapten diphenylcyclopropenone (DPC). This sequence originates from a woman under 40 with alopecia areata. Some clones in this sample may be carry-over from other donors' samples. This sequence joins TRBV7-9 and TRBJ1-5; D might be TRBD1 (5 bases). In DNA, the CDR3 is TGTGCCAGCAGCTTTGGTCAAGGGACTCAGCCCCAGCATTTT. Translated: CASSFGQGTQPQHF.